This record covers a single TCR beta chain. Its target is unknown. It was with 60 Vbeta and 13 Jbeta primers that the PCR ran. Assay used: immunoSEQ multiplex PCR; TCRdb lists only in-frame clones, some missing. The sample contains approximately 180,000 clones, roughly three quarters of which appear only once. Germline-derived CDR1 and CDR2 are SGHNT and YYREEE (reference sequence). Trimming pared 3 bases from V and 6 bases from J, leaving 15 bases between. This CDR3 is 15 amino acids long. These data come from a study of cytomegalovirus exposure and HLA in healthy donors. General study findings and limits: Exclusion applied to some V segments, including TRBV6-2 and TRBV6-3, as they were indistinguishable.

This chain joins TRBV5-4 and TRBJ2-2, with D tentatively TRBD2 (6 bases). The origin of this receptor is a woman aged 50 to 60 in good health and CMV-seropositive. Input material: PBMCs. CDR3 coding DNA: TGTGCCAGCAGCTCGACTAGTTCCTTCGCCGGGGAGCTGTTTTTT. Translating it yields CASSSTSSFAGELFF.